This TCR beta chain was documented in a study of T cell clones after liver transplantation (dated by TCRdb to between 2018 and 2021). For the wider study: ITN030ST, the source of the samples, was a randomized trial that attempted immunosuppression withdrawal within 2 years of liver transplantation. Three of the eight recipients were HCV-positive; the others were transplanted for non-autoimmune, non-viral indications. No induction therapy was given to the subjects, and standard immunosuppression was administered until randomization at 12-24 months post-transplant. A cohort of 8 liver transplant recipients was studied, of whom 3 were classified as tolerant and 5 as non-tolerant. After a pre-transplant mixed lymphocyte reaction, TCRbeta sequencing was used to pinpoint donor-reactive T cell clones, which were subsequently tracked in post-transplant blood. Blood samples were collected pre-transplant, then pre-randomization ahead of withdrawal, and finally post-randomization once withdrawal had either been completed or failed. As an antigen-independent comparator for the donor-reactive sequences, third party-reactive TCRbeta sequences from pre-transplant MLRs were identified as well. Tolerance was defined as complete withdrawal of immunosuppression for at least one year without a rise in liver enzymes beyond twice the upper limit of normal.

Unstimulated PBMCs, after thawing, were stained for CD3, CD4 and CD8 and then FACS-sorted into CD3+CD4+ and CD3+CD8+ populations. All 8 studied subjects were randomized to withdrawal of immunosuppression. The Qiagen DNeasy Blood and Tissue Kit was used to isolate genomic DNA. General findings and caveats noted by the study authors: In most of the 8 subjects, circulating donor-reactive CD4 TCRbeta sequences decreased significantly after transplant, regardless of tolerance or HCV status. In a couple of subjects, low numbers of available donor cells limited the measurable donor-reactive repertoire. When repertoire turnover was taken into account, detection of donor-reactive sequences was significantly reduced in 7 of 8 subjects for CD4 and in 8 of 8 subjects for CD8. The conclusions were considered preliminary, being limited by small, heterogeneous patient numbers and non-standardized post-transplant time points. The decline in donor-reactive sequences exceeded the decline in third party-reactive sequences, suggesting partial antigen-specific deletion that was unrelated to withdrawal success. Because no allograft tissue specimens were available, donor-reactive T cells may have migrated into the graft instead of being deleted.

V is pruned by 5 bases and J by 6 bases, leaving 11 bases of the junction without a gene match. The CDR3 goes from the cysteine to the phenylalanine over 16 residues. Only the CDR3 DNA stays, 48 bases, in frame from base 1. For CDR1 and CDR2, the germline V gene lists SGHTA and FQGNSA. High-throughput TCRbeta CDR3 sequencing of frozen genomic DNA was performed by immunoSEQ, including PCR amplification, mapping, bias correction and internal controls. As for how the authors treated the data: Only productive rearrangements were retained, and each unique TCRbeta sequence was defined by its CDR3 nucleotide sequence together with its V and J gene. For classification of a sequence as donor-reactive, at least 5-fold expansion in CFSE-low cells relative to unstimulated pre-transplant cells and a frequency of at least 0.01% were required. Minimum frequency thresholds were set for each subject based on the unstimulated sample with the lowest template count, ensuring at least 90% detection power. Jensen-Shannon divergence between the top 1000 TCRbeta sequences after and before transplant was used to measure repertoire turnover. Two-sided Fisher's exact tests were used to test for changes in the detection of donor-reactive sequences. TCRdb mirrors the immuneACCESS table, restricted to in-frame sequences. Some clones are absent from its copies; in checked studies, under half trace to an unresolved V gene, and the reason for the others is unknown. The V and J calls and the clone size are those of that table, but D and trimming were determined from the DNA. The sample table contains tens of thousands of clones; only one count was recorded for 80% to 85% of them. 2.1% of the sample comes from the top ten.

On this clone itself: The specificity of this receptor is unknown. Per-nucleotide qualities are absent, and no much larger clonotype sits a single base away.

The V and J segments used are TRBV7-2 and TRBJ2-3; TRBD2 lines up with 10 middle nucleotides. The sample here was CD4+ T cells from blood, taken around 50 months after liver transplant. The TCR was taken from a human patient who received a liver transplant. Following a transplant, a fraction of the T cells may be traceable to the graft donor. This receptor carries the CDR3 CASSPVKRGGGDTQYF. The nucleotide sequence is TGTGCCAGCAGCCCCGTCAAGCGGGGGGGCGGGGATACGCAGTATTTT.